This is a list of T cell receptor beta chains from one sample in a study of blood T cell repertoires in COVID-19. TCRdb's copy holds only in-frame clones and misses some; the assay was immunoSEQ multiplex PCR. Of roughly 220,000 clones listed, 70% to 90% are singletons. Sequenced material: PBMCs or T cells enriched from blood (not recorded which). The receptors come from a man aged 25-45 years with acute COVID-19. The CDR3 runs from the conserved cysteine through the conserved F or W. The D gene is left open where the match is weak. Size is omitted from some rows. Given values are once, few, many or a class for expanded clones.

v_call,j_call,clone_size,d_call,cdr3_nt,cdr3_aa
TRBV7-9,TRBJ1-5,.,.,TGTGCCAGCAGCTCCGAAGGCGCGGGGGATCAGCCCCAGCATTTT,CASSSEGAGDQPQHF
TRBV21-1,TRBJ1-3,.,.,TGTGCCAGCAGCAAAGCCATTGACAGGGCTGGAAACACCATATATTTT,CASSKAIDRAGNTIYF
TRBV30,TRBJ1-1,few,TRBD1,TGTGCCTGGAGCAACGGACAGGGGGTTCTCGGAGCTTTCTTT,CAWSNGQGVLGAFF
TRBV24-1,TRBJ1-2,.,.,TGTGCCACCAGTGACGTGAACTATGGCTACACCTTC,CATSDVNYGYTF
TRBV5-1,TRBJ2-7,.,.,TGCGCCAGCAGCGGATCCTCGGGGTCCTACGAGCAGTACTTC,CASSGSSGSYEQYF
TRBV27,TRBJ1-2,.,.,TGTGCCACTGGGCGGGGACTAGATGGCTACACCTTC,CATGRGLDGYTF
TRBV6-2/TRBV6-3,TRBJ2-3,.,TRBD2,TGTGCCAGCAGTTACAGGAGCGGGGGGACAGATACGCAGTATTTT,CASSYRSGGTDTQYF
TRBV6-2/TRBV6-3,TRBJ1-2,once,.,TGTGCCAGCAGTCGGGGGGGGGCACTTAACTATGGCTACACCTTC,CASSRGGALNYGYTF
TRBV2,TRBJ2-3,.,.,TGTGCCAGCAGTGGACAGCTCACAGATACGCAGTATTTT,CASSGQLTDTQYF
TRBV18,TRBJ2-7,once,.,TGTGCCAGCTCACAAGTGGTGGGCAAGGAGCAGTACTTC,CASSQVVGKEQYF
TRBV10-3,TRBJ1-5,few,.,TGTGCCATCAGTGAGTCGATGGCACAAGTACCGCATTTT,CAISESMAQVPHF
TRBV9,TRBJ1-2,.,TRBD1,TGTGCCAGCAGCGTAGCTCAGAGCCTTCAGGGGGCGGATGGCTACACCTTC,CASSVAQSLQGADGYTF
TRBV6-1,TRBJ2-3,.,.,TGTGCCAGCAGTGATAGCCGGACTGTCCGGGATACGCAGTATTTT,CASSDSRTVRDTQYF
TRBV7-3,TRBJ1-2,.,.,TGTGCCAGCAGCTTAGAGGTTCTTTGGTATGGCTACACCTTC,CASSLEVLWYGYTF
TRBV6-5,TRBJ1-1,.,TRBD1,TGTGCCAGCAGCAGACAGGGGGCCATGAACACTGAAGCTTTCTTT,CASSRQGAMNTEAFF
TRBV5-4,TRBJ2-4,few,.,TGTGCCAGCAGCTCCCGGGACAATGCCAAAAACATTCAGTACTTC,CASSSRDNAKNIQYF